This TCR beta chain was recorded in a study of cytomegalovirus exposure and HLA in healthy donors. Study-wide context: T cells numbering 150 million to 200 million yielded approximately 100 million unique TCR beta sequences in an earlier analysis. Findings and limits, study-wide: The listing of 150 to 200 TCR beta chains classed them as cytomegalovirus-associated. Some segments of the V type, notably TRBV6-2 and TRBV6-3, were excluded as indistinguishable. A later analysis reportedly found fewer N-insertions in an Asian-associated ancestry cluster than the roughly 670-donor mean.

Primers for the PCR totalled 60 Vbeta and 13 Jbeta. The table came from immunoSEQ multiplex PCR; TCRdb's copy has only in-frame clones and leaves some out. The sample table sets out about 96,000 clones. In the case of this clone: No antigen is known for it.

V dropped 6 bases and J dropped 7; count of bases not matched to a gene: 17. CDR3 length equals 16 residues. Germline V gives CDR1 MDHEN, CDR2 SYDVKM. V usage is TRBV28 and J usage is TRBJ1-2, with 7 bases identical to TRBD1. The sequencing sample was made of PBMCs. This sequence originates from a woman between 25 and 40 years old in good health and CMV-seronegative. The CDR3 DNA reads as TGTGCCAGCAGGGGGGGACAGATGGTAAGAATGGGTGGCTACACCTTC. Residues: CASRGGQMVRMGGYTF.